One sample yielded the 26 T cell receptor beta chains listed below, sequenced in a study of beta chain features in type 1 diabetes. Study-level points and caveats: Researchers report that Type 1 diabetes patients had moderately but significantly shorter TCRB CDR3s across all four CD4+ subsets.

The antigens of these receptors remain unknown. Expressed TCRB transcripts were sequenced after all isolated RNA was converted to cDNA. Only in-frame clones appear in the TCRdb table, and some are missing; sequencing was by immunoSEQ multiplex PCR. This sample carries about 340,000 clones, roughly 14% of them seen once, and the ten largest clones take about 0.015%. Sequences were obtained from naive CD4+ T cells from blood. The receptors originated from a young woman with type 1 diabetes.

This clone was seen just once. The V gene is TRBV6-5, the J gene TRBJ2-7, with 7 bases lining up with TRBD1. This CDR3 is built from 13 residues. Trimming cost V 5 bases and J 1 base; bases outside gene matches: 2. Per germline, CDR1 MNHEY and CDR2 SVGAGI. CDR3 loop: CASSHRGSYEQYV. CDR3 DNA: TGTGCCAGCAGTCACAGGGGTTCCTACGAGCAGTACGTC.

V usage is TRBV6-5 and J usage is TRBJ2-3; perhaps TRBD1 as D (5 bases). Trimming pared 6 bases from V and 5 bases from J, leaving 15 bases between. The germline CDR1 and CDR2 sequences are MNHEY and SVGAGI. CDR3 size: 14 residues. The CDR3 spells CASRLQVLGDTQYF. DNA of the CDR3: TGTGCCAGCAGGCTACAGGTCCTAGGAGATACGCAGTATTTT.

The sample holds a few counts of this clone. This chain uses TRBV19 with TRBJ2-3; TRBD2 matches 9 bases. The germline gives CDR1 LNHDA, CDR2 SQIVND (reference sequence). This CDR3 is 14 amino acids long. The J segment lost 6 bases and the V segment lost 9 bases, leaving 10 bases of the junction unmatched. CDR3 sequence: CASRVAGVRDTQYF. As DNA, the CDR3 is TGTGCCAGCCGTGTAGCGGGAGTAAGGGATACGCAGTATTTT.

The rearrangement uses TRBV7-9 and TRBJ2-7; the D is unclear. Trimming took off 2 bases at V and 5 bases at J, with 25 bases between the two ends. This CDR3 has 18 residues. Germline V CDR1 and CDR2: SEHNR, FQNEAQ (reference sequence). The CDR3 region is CASSLFSREILGAHEQYF. CDR3 DNA sequence: TGTGCCAGCAGCTTATTTTCTCGTGAGATCCTAGGAGCACACGAGCAGTACTTC. The whole variable domain, filled in from reference TRBV7-9 and TRBJ2-7, reads DTGVSQNPRHKITKRGQNVTFRCDPISEHNRLYWYRQTLGQGPEFLTYFQNEAQLEKSRLLSDRFSAERPKGSFSTLEIQRTEQGDSAMYLCASSLFSREILGAHEQYFGPGTRLTVT.

The sample holds a few counts of this clone. The rearrangement joins TRBV5-6 to TRBJ1-1; 9 bases map to TRBD1. Germline V CDR1 and CDR2: SGHDT, YYEEEE. The CDR3 is made up of 14 amino acids. The ends lost 4 bases at V and 5 bases at J; junction bases unmatched: 6. The CDR3: CASSVYRGPTEAFF. The CDR3 nucleotides are TGTGCCAGCAGCGTTTACAGGGGGCCAACTGAAGCTTTCTTT. The full variable domain, with the rest looked up from reference TRBV5-6 and TRBJ1-1, is DAGVTQSPTHLIKTRGQQVTLRCSPKSGHDTVSWYQQALGQGPQFIFQYYEEEERQRGNFPDRFSGHQFPNYSSELNVNALLLGDSALYLCASSVYRGPTEAFFGQGTRLTVV.

This clone was seen more than once but under ten times. The chain carries TRBV15 and TRBJ2-7; TRBD1 might be the D (6 bases). V was shortened by 1 base and J by 6 bases, with 7 bases between the two germline ends. Germline CDR1 reads LNHNV; CDR2 reads YYDKDF (reference sequence). The CDR3 has 12 amino acids. Here the CDR3 reads CATSRAGVEQYV. CDR3 in DNA: TGTGCCACCAGCAGAGCAGGGGTCGAGCAGTACGTC.

This clone was observed a handful of times. The V call is TRBV9, the J call TRBJ1-2, with 10 bases that match TRBD1. CDR3 length: 18 amino acids. With 0 bases clipped from V and 4 bases from J, the junction kept 12 bases outside the gene matches. CDR1 is SGDLS and CDR2 is YYNGEE in the germline V gene. The CDR3 is CASSVDPGQGPVGYGYTF. CDR3 nucleotide sequence: TGTGCCAGCAGCGTAGATCCGGGACAGGGGCCCGTAGGCTATGGCTACACCTTC.

This rearrangement joins TRBV6-5 to TRBJ2-5; D gene ambiguous. Trimming shortened V by 6 bases and J by 3 bases, and 5 bases separated the two germline ends. This CDR3 spans 11 amino acids. The germline CDR1 and CDR2 sequences are MNHEY and SVGAGI. The CDR3 here is CASSLEETQYF. The CDR3 DNA reads as TGTGCCAGCAGCCTAGAAGAGACCCAGTACTTC.

The CDR3 bases are TGCGCCAGCAGCCCTGGGACAGCCCTAGCCAAAAACATTCAGTACTTC. Translation gives CASSPGTALAKNIQYF. The chain recombines TRBV5-1 with TRBJ2-4; 7 positions agree with TRBD1. V was clipped by 4 bases and J by 0 bases; unmatched bases: 7. The germline V gene has CDR1 SGHRS and CDR2 YFSETQ. The CDR3 covers 16 residues.

The rearrangement joins TRBV7-2 to TRBJ2-7, with TRBD2 matching over 10 bases. The CDR3 contains 14 residues. J lost 7 bases, V lost 2 bases, and 5 bases had no gene match. Germline V gene lookup returns CDR1 SGHTA and CDR2 FQGNSA. CDR3 residues: CASSLTSGMGEQYV. The CDR3 DNA is TGTGCCAGCAGCTTAACTAGCGGGATGGGGGAGCAGTACGTC.

The genes are TRBV11-2 and TRBJ2-3, with D unresolved. V was pared by 4 bases and J by 2 bases, with 7 bases between. Germline lookup yields CDR1 SGHAT and CDR2 FQNNGV. This CDR3 region has 13 residues. The CDR3 sequence is CASSSPYTDTQYF. The CDR3 DNA reads as TGTGCCAGCAGCTCCCCCTACACAGATACGCAGTATTTT.

This clone was seen a few times. This chain connects TRBV6-5 to TRBJ1-1, with D maybe TRBD1 (6 bases). Germline CDR1 is MNHEY and CDR2 is SVGAGI. The CDR3 length is 14 residues. Trimming took off 2 bases at V and 6 bases at J, with 13 bases between the two ends. As DNA, the CDR3 is TGTGCCAGCAGTTACCGCACAGGGTTCGCTGAAGCTTTCTTT. Its protein product is CASSYRTGFAEAFF.

This clone came up a few times. The chain joins TRBV6-5 to TRBJ2-1; 7 bases fit TRBD2. Germline V CDR1 and CDR2: MNHEY, SVGAGI. There are 15 residues in the CDR3. V dropped 4 bases and J dropped 3; count of bases not matched to a gene: 6. The CDR3 loop reads CASSFGAGNYNEQFF. In nucleotides, the CDR3 is TGTGCCAGCAGTTTCGGAGCGGGAAACTACAATGAGCAGTTCTTC.

This chain uses TRBV11-2 with TRBJ2-7; 12 bases line up with TRBD2. Per germline, CDR1 SGHAT and CDR2 FQNNGV. The V gene end was trimmed by 5 bases and the J gene end by 5 bases; junction bases not matched to a gene: 7. The length of the CDR3 is 15 residues. The CDR3 spells CASSPWTSGIDEQYF. The CDR3 coding sequence is TGTGCCAGCAGCCCCTGGACTAGCGGGATAGACGAGCAGTACTTC. Using reference TRBV11-2 and TRBJ2-7 for the parts outside the CDR3, the full variable domain is EAGVAQSPRYKIIEKRQSVAFWCNPISGHATLYWYQQILGQGPKLLIQFQNNGVVDDSQLPKDRFSAERLKGVDSTLKIQPAKLEDSAVYLCASSPWTSGIDEQYFGPGTRLTVT.

In this sample, this clone turned up a few times. V and J are TRBV6-5 and TRBJ1-1, with TRBD1 identical over 7 bases. Unmatched junction bases numbered 5, after V lost 4 bases and J lost 3 bases. Germline assignment: CDR1 MNHEY and CDR2 SVGAGI. CDR3 length: 14 amino acids. CDR3 sequence (DNA): TGTGCCAGCAGTTCCGGACAGGCCCACACTGAAGCTTTCTTT. Translated, it gives CASSSGQAHTEAFF.

There are a few counts of this clone. This chain links TRBV10-3 with TRBJ2-5, with D possibly being TRBD1 (5 bases). Germline V lookup: CDR1 ENHRY, CDR2 SYGVKD. The CDR3 length is 12 residues. Trimming left V 8 bases short and J 2 bases short, with 9 bases between. CDR3 in amino acids: CAIGQGQETQYF. The CDR3 region has the DNA TGTGCCATCGGGCAGGGACAAGAGACCCAGTACTTC.

The rearrangement uses TRBV23-1 and TRBJ1-2; TRBD1 aligns across 8 bases. TRBV23-1 is noted as an ORF with a role that remains uncertain. J gave up 4 bases and V 0 bases, and 4 bases lay outside the gene matches. This CDR3 has 15 amino acids. DNA of the CDR3: TGCGCCAGCAGTCAATCGGCCGGGACAGGCTATGGCTACACCTTC. Translated, it gives CASSQSAGTGYGYTF.

This clone turned up a few times. This sequence joins TRBV29-1 and TRBJ2-3, with TRBD2 matching 8 bases. There are 19 residues in the CDR3. Per the germline V gene, CDR1 is SQVTM and CDR2 is ANQGSEA. Trimming removed 2 bases from V and 3 bases from J; junction bases left unmatched: 19. Here the CDR3 reads CSVEPASWDSGIRTDTQYF. The CDR3 bases are TGCAGCGTTGAACCCGCAAGCTGGGATAGCGGGATTAGGACAGATACGCAGTATTTT.

This clone was picked up a small number of times. The rearrangement uses TRBV18 and TRBJ1-5; 7 positions match TRBD1. CDR3 length: 14 residues. The V and J ends lost 2 bases and 4 bases, in that order; junction bases with no gene match: 2. Germline values: CDR1 KGHSH, CDR2 LQKENI. The CDR3 sequence is CASSPTTGNQPQHF. The CDR3 nucleotides read TGTGCCAGCTCACCAACGACAGGGAATCAGCCCCAGCATTTT.

V and J are TRBV11-3 and TRBJ2-1, with D tentatively TRBD2 (6 bases). Between the trimmed V and J ends, which lost 6 bases and 5 bases, there was a span of 11 bases. From germline, CDR1 is SGHNT and CDR2 YENEEA. CDR3 length equals 13 residues. The CDR3 spells CASRHSSDNEQFF. For the CDR3, the DNA is TGTGCCAGCAGACATTCTAGCGACAATGAGCAGTTCTTC.

This clone appeared once. The chain uses TRBV12-5 and TRBJ2-7, with a possible D match to TRBD1 (5 bases). Germline V gives CDR1 LGHNT, CDR2 FRNRAP. Deletions cut 5 bases from V and 2 bases from J, with 7 bases between. The CDR3 runs 12 residues. DNA of the CDR3: TGTGCTAGTGGTAGGGGTCCCTACGAGCAGTACTTC. Translation gives CASGRGPYEQYF.

This chain joins TRBV5-4 and TRBJ2-1; D not resolved. The CDR3 is 16 residues long. Per the germline V gene, CDR1 is SGHNT and CDR2 is YYREEE (reference sequence). Trimming took 3 bases from V and 8 from J, leaving 21 bases between them. CDR3 sequence: CASSSRAGPTGYEQFF. The CDR3 nucleotides are TGTGCCAGCAGCTCACGAGCAGGCCCCACCGGTTATGAGCAGTTCTTC.

This clone was picked up a small number of times. The chain couples TRBV30 to TRBJ1-4, with D unresolved. The CDR3 runs to 14 residues. The germline V gene has CDR1 GTSNPN and CDR2 SVGIG (reference sequence). The ends were cut back, 4 bases at V and 7 bases at J, with 16 bases in the middle. CDR3 DNA sequence: TGTGCCTGGACCCGTCGAGGAGGCGGTGAAAAACTGTTTTTT. It is translated as CAWTRRGGGEKLFF.

The chain uses TRBV6-1 and TRBJ2-1, with 9 bases identical to TRBD2. The V gene's germline CDR1 is MNHNS and CDR2 SASEGT. The ends lost 4 bases at V and 1 base at J; junction bases unmatched: 5. The CDR3 sequence is 16 residues long. CDR3 loop: CASSVAGAESYNEQFF. The DNA of the CDR3 is TGTGCCAGCAGTGTAGCGGGAGCGGAATCCTACAATGAGCAGTTCTTC.

This rearrangement joins TRBV7-9 to TRBJ1-2; 7 bases match TRBD1. Germline V lookup: CDR1 SEHNR, CDR2 FQNEAQ (reference sequence). The CDR3 extends over 16 amino acids. With 1 base clipped from V and 2 bases from J, the junction kept 7 bases outside the gene matches. CDR3 sequence: CASSLVAQTGNYGYTF. The DNA for the CDR3 is TGTGCCAGCAGCTTAGTGGCACAGACAGGGAACTATGGCTACACCTTC.

This rearrangement joins TRBV27 to TRBJ2-7; 7 nucleotides agree with TRBD1. The CDR3 extends over 15 amino acids. Germline V lookup: CDR1 MNHEY, CDR2 SMNVEV (reference sequence). V lost 5 bases and J lost 4; bases outside the gene matches: 11. The CDR3 reads CASSERPTGNYEQYF. CDR3 DNA sequence: TGTGCCAGCAGTGAACGCCCGACAGGGAATTACGAGCAGTACTTC.